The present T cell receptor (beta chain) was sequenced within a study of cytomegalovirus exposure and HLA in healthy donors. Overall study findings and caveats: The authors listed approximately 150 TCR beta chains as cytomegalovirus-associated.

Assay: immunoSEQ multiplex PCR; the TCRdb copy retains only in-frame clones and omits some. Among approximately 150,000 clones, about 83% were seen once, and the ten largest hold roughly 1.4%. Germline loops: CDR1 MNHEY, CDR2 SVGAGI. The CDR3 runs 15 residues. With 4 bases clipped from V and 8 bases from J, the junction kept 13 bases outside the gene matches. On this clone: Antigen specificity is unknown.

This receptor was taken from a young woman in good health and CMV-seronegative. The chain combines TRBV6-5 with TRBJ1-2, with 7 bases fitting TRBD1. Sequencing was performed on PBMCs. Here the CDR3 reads CASSFYGGQSGGYTF. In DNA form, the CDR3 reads TGTGCCAGCAGTTTCTACGGGGGACAGAGTGGAGGCTACACCTTC.